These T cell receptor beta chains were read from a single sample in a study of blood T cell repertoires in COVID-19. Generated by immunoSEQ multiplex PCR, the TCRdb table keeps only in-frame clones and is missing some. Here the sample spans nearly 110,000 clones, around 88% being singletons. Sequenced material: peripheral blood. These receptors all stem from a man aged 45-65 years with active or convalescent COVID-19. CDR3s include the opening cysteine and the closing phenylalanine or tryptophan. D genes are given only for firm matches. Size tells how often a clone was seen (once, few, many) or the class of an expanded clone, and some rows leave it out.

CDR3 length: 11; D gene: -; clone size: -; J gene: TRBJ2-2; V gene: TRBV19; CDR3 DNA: TGTGCCAGCCAGTACACCGGGGAGCTGTTTTTT; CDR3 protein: CASQYTGELFF
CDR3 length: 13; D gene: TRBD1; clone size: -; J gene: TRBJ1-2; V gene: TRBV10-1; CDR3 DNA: TGCGCCAGGGGACAGGGTAAGCCCTATGGCTACACCTTC; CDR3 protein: CARGQGKPYGYTF
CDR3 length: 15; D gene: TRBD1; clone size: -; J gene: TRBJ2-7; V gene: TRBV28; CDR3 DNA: TGTGCCAGCAGTTTCGGGACAGGGCGATACTACGAGCAGTACTTC; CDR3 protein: CASSFGTGRYYEQYF
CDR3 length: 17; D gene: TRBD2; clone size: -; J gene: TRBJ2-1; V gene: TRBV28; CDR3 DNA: TGTGCCAGCAGTTTTGGGTTAGCGGGAGGGCCGATCAATGAGCAGTTCTTC; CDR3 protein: CASSFGLAGGPINEQFF
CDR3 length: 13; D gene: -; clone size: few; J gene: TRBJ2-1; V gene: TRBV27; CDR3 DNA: TGTGCCAGCAGTTTTGGCCGAAACAATGAGCAGTTCTTC; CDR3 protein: CASSFGRNNEQFF
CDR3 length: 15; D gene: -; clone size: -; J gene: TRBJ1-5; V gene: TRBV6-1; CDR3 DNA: TGTGCCAGCAGTGATGGACACTATAGCAATCAGCCCCAGCATTTT; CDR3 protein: CASSDGHYSNQPQHF
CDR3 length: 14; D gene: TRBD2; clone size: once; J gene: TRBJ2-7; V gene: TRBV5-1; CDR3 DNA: TGCGCCAGCAGCCCAGGGCGGGAGGGAAACGAGCAGTACTTC; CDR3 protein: CASSPGREGNEQYF
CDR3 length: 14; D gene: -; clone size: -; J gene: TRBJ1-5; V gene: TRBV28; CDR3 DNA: TGTGCCAGCAGTTTACACAGGGAGAGGCAGCCCCAGCATTTT; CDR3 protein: CASSLHRERQPQHF
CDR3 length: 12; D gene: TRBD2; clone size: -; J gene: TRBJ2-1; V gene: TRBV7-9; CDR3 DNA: TGTGCCAGCAGCCCCGCATACGGGAGGAAGTTCTTC; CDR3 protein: CASSPAYGRKFF
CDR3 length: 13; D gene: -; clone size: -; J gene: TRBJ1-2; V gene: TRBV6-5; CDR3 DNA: TGTGCCAGCAGTTACGCGACTAGGGGCGGCTACACCTTC; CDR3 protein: CASSYATRGGYTF
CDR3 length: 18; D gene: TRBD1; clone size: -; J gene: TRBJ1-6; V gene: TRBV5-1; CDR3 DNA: TGCGCCAGCAGCCCTACCTTCCACCGGACAGGGGATAATTCACCCCTCCACTTT; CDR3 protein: CASSPTFHRTGDNSPLHF
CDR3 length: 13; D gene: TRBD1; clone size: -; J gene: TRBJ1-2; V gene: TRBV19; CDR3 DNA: TGTGCCAGTACCCGGGACAGTAACTATGGCTACACCTTC; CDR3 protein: CASTRDSNYGYTF
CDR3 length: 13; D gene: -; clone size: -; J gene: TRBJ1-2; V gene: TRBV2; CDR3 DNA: TGTGCCAGCAGTGAGTTGGCCGATCATGGCTACACCTTC; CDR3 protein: CASSELADHGYTF
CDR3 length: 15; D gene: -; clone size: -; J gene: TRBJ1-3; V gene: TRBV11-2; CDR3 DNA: TGTGCCAGCAGCTTAGCGGGGGGGTCTGGAAACACCATATATTTT; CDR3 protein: CASSLAGGSGNTIYF
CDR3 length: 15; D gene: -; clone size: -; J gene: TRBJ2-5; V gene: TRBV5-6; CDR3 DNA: TGTGCCAGCAGCTTCTCTGGGGCTAGGGGAGAGACCCAGTACTTC; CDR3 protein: CASSFSGARGETQYF
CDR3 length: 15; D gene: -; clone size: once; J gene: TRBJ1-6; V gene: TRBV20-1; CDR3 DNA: TGCAGTGCTAGTACATGGGGCCAGGGGCACTCACCCCTCCACTTT; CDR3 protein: CSASTWGQGHSPLHF
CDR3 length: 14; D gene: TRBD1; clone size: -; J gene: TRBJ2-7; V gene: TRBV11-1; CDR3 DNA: TGTGCCAGCAGCTTAGAGGACTGGACAGGGGAGCAGTACTTC; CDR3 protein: CASSLEDWTGEQYF